This T cell receptor (beta chain) was recovered during a study of beta chain features in type 1 diabetes. Reverse transcribing all isolated RNA meant expressed TCRB transcripts were sequenced. Repertoires were generated with immunoSEQ multiplex PCR, while TCRdb's copy carries only in-frame clones and drops some. Counted here are hundreds of thousands of clones, about 10% occurring once; the ten biggest clones make up 0.03% to 0.035%. Cells sorted by CD45RO/CCR7/CD25/CD127/CD95/CD27 comprised CD4+ naive, central memory, regulatory and stem cell-like memory cells. The germline CDR1 and CDR2 sequences are SGHRS and YFSETQ. J lost 5 bases, V lost 3 bases, and 5 bases had no gene match. The CDR3 is 14 amino acids.

The sample taken for sequencing was naive CD4+ T cells from blood. The source of this sequence is a woman aged 18-35 years in good health. The chain uses TRBV5-1 and TRBJ2-5, with 9 nucleotides matching TRBD1. For the CDR3, the DNA is TGCGCCAGCAGCTCTGGGACAGGGAGGGAGACCCAGTACTTC. Its protein is CASSSGTGRETQYF.